Below are 30 T cell receptor beta chains sequenced from a single sample in a study of blood T cells in healthy people across ages. PCR was performed a second time for about 7 to 11 cycles using a sample-barcoded 5' primer and a J-beta primer mix. One entry per CDR3 protein results from TCRdb running MiXCR on the 5' RACE reads. The sample holds more than 800,000 distinct CDR3 sequences, 29% seen once. Sequencing was done on a sample of blood. The source of these receptors is a woman of 80 years or more in good health.

This chain connects TRBV18 to TRBJ1-1; the D gene is possibly TRBD1 (6 bases). V shed 6 bases and J shed 1 base, with 12 bases lying between them. The CDR3 extends over 14 amino acids. Germline lookup yields CDR1 KGHSH and CDR2 LQKENI. DNA of the CDR3: TGTGCCAGCTCCGTACAGGGATGGAACACTGAAGCTTTCTTT. Translated, it gives CASSVQGWNTEAFF.

Concerning this clonotype: A clone one base away is much larger, so this may be a read error. The chain recombines TRBV10-3 with TRBJ1-5; unclear D gene. Germline assignment: CDR1 ENHRY and CDR2 SYGVKD. CDR3 length equals 15 residues. CDR3 amino acids: CAVSPTGNSNQPQHF. The DNA of the CDR3 is TGTGCCGTCAGTCCGACGGGGAATAGCAATCAGCCCCAGCATTTT.

The V gene is TRBV20-1, the J gene TRBJ2-4, with 11 nucleotides matching TRBD2. The DNA end is a closer match to TRBJ2-7, so the J assignment may be wrong. CDR1 is DFQATT and CDR2 is SNEGSKA in the germline V gene (reference sequence). CDR3 length equals 13 residues. CDR3 sequence (DNA): TGCAGTGCAGTACTAGCGGGGGCCTACGAGCAGTACTTC. As protein: CSAVLAGAYEQYF.

This clonotype has only a few counts. The rearrangement joins TRBV7-2 to TRBJ1-6; no reliable D call. This CDR3 is 17 amino acids long. Trimming removed 2 bases from V and 5 bases from J, with 16 bases in between. Germline V gene sequence: CDR1 SGHTA, CDR2 FQGNSA. This chain's CDR3 is CASSLKPPWTDNSPLHF. The CDR3 DNA sequence: TGTGCCAGCAGCTTAAAACCCCCGTGGACGGATAATTCACCCCTCCACTTT.

The chain uses TRBV11-3 and TRBJ2-1; 8 bases are shared with TRBD1. This CDR3 spans 15 amino acids. Losses at the gene ends were 5 bases for V and 8 bases for J; bases not matched to a gene: 11. In germline, CDR1 is SGHNT, CDR2 YENEEA. The CDR3 region is CASSPIQRTGHEQFF. DNA for the CDR3: TGTGCCAGCAGCCCGATCCAGAGGACAGGGCATGAGCAGTTCTTC. Filled out from reference TRBV11-3 and TRBJ2-1, the complete variable domain reads EAGVVQSPRYKIIEKKQPVAFWCNPISGHNTLYWYLQNLGQGPELLIRYENEEAVDDSQLPKDRFSAERLKGVDSTLKIQPAELGDSAVYLCASSPIQRTGHEQFFGPGTRLTVL.

The rearrangement uses TRBV12-3 or TRBV12-4 and TRBJ1-6; possibly TRBD1 for D (6 bases). The germline V and J ends were trimmed by 6 bases and 10 bases, with 13 bases remaining between them. This CDR3 is built from 13 residues. CDR3 sequence reads: CASSTGTMSPLHF. Written as DNA, the CDR3 is TGTGCCAGCAGCACCGGGACAATGTCACCCCTCCACTTT.

With regard to this clonotype: A much larger clone differs by one base, so this may be a read error. V is TRBV9 and J is TRBJ1-1; D gene ambiguous. V was shortened by 0 bases and J by 1 base, with 4 bases between the two germline ends. CDR3 length equals 13 residues. Germline V gene data show CDR1 as SGDLS and CDR2 as YYNGEE. CDR3 in amino acids: CASSVAQNTEAFF. The DNA for the CDR3 is TGTGCCAGCAGCGTAGCACAGAACACTGAAGCTTTCTTT.

This clonotype has just a few counts. V is TRBV20-1 and J is TRBJ1-5, with 7 nucleotides matching TRBD1. The ends lost 1 base at V and 0 bases at J; junction bases unmatched: 3. Per the germline V gene, CDR1 is DFQATT and CDR2 is SNEGSKA (reference sequence). There are 15 residues in the CDR3. CDR3 DNA sequence: TGCAGTGCTAGAGGGACAGGATATAGCAATCAGCCCCAGCATTTT. Encoded protein: CSARGTGYSNQPQHF.

This clonotype came up a few times. A much larger clonotype is one base distant, so this may be a read error. The chain joins TRBV7-6 to TRBJ2-1, with TRBD2 identical over 12 bases. This CDR3 is 18 amino acids long. Germline CDR1 SGHVS, CDR2 FNYEAQ. CDR3 coding DNA: TGTGCCAGCAGCGTTGGGCTAGCGGGGGGGAGCTCCTACAATGAGCAGGTCTTC. Translation: CASSVGLAGGSSYNEQVF. Supplemented by reference TRBV7-6 and TRBJ2-1, the full variable domain reads GAGVSQSPRYKVTKRGQDVALRCDPISGHVSLYWYRQALGQGPEFLTYFNYEAQQDKSGLPNDRFSAERPEGSISTLTIQRTEQRDSAMYRCASSVGLAGGSSYNEQVFGPGTRLTVL.

This clonotype was found a few times. The rearrangement links TRBV27 to TRBJ1-5; D unclear. The CDR3 spans 14 residues. CDR1 is MNHEY and CDR2 is SMNVEV in the germline V gene (reference sequence). Trimming pared 3 bases from V and 0 bases from J, leaving 6 bases between. In DNA, the CDR3 is TGTGCCAGCAGTTTTCAGAATAGCAATCAGCCCCAGCATTTT. This gives the protein CASSFQNSNQPQHF.

This clonotype was counted at least ten times. The genes are TRBV20-1 and TRBJ2-3; no clear D gene. This CDR3 is 15 amino acids long. Per the germline V gene, CDR1 is DFQATT and CDR2 is SNEGSKA (reference sequence). Trimming removed 3 bases at V and 0 bases at J, with 13 bases between. CDR3 sequence: CSASQDRFSTDTQYF. The CDR3 nucleotides are TGCAGTGCTAGCCAGGACCGCTTTAGCACAGATACGCAGTATTTT.

This clonotype was seen many times. The V call is TRBV14, the J call TRBJ2-3, with D perhaps TRBD1 (6 bases). The CDR3 contains 17 residues. V was cut by 2 bases and J by 2 bases, with 17 bases left in between. Germline lookup yields CDR1 SGHDN and CDR2 FVKESK. This CDR3 reads CASSQWRMAGDTDTQYF. In DNA, the CDR3 is TGTGCCAGCAGCCAATGGAGGATGGCAGGGGACACAGATACGCAGTATTTT. Drawing the rest from reference TRBV14 and TRBJ2-3, the complete variable domain is EAGVTQFPSHSVIEKGQTVTLRCDPISGHDNLYWYRRVMGKEIKFLLHFVKESKQDESGMPNNRFLAERTGGTYSTLKVQPAELEDSGVYFCASSQWRMAGDTDTQYFGPGTRLTVL.

As concerns this clonotype: A much larger clonotype is one base distant, so this may be a read error. The V call is TRBV4-1, the J call TRBJ1-2; the D gene is possibly TRBD1 (5 bases). Germline assignment: CDR1 MGHRA and CDR2 YSYEKL. This CDR3 contains 13 residues. The CDR3 sequence: CASSQDQGGGDTF. The CDR3 DNA reads TGCGCCAGCAGCCAAGATCAGGGTGGTGGCGACACCTTC.

The chain links TRBV6-1 to TRBJ2-6; 9 bases agree with TRBD1. Germline assignment: CDR1 MNHNS and CDR2 SASEGT. The CDR3 sequence is 13 residues long. The ends lost 5 bases at V and 13 bases at J; junction bases unmatched: 6. The CDR3 DNA reads as TGTGCCAGCAGTCTGGGACAGGGTGTAGTCCTGACTTTC. The encoded protein is CASSLGQGVVLTF.

This chain links TRBV29-1 with TRBJ2-3; 13 nucleotides line up with TRBD2. The CDR3 extends over 15 amino acids. The junction had 5 bases not matched to a gene; V was cut back by 4 bases and J by 4 bases. Germline loops: CDR1 SQVTM, CDR2 ANQGSEA. CDR3 nucleotide sequence: TGCAGCGTTGCCAGGACTAGCGGGAGCTCAGATACGCAGTATTTT. Residues: CSVARTSGSSDTQYF.

J is TRBJ2-4 and V is TRBV20-1; D is possibly TRBD1 (6 bases). The DNA end is a closer match to TRBJ2-5, so the J assignment may be wrong. The CDR3 covers 14 residues. Germline V lookup: CDR1 DFQATT, CDR2 SNEGSKA (reference sequence). CDR3 residues: CSATKRGRDKTQYF. As DNA, the CDR3 is TGCAGTGCTACGAAGAGAGGCAGGGACAAGACCCAGTACTTC.

Comments on this clonotype: This may be a read error: a much more frequent sequence differs by one nucleotide. The genes are TRBV21-1 and TRBJ1-2; the D call TRBD1 from the table was never checked on the DNA. TRBV21-1 is a listed pseudogene. This CDR3 is built from 15 residues. CDR3 in amino acids: CASSKGGQGYGGYTF. In DNA form, the CDR3 reads TGTGCCAGCAGCAAAGGAGGTCAGGGTTATGGTGGCTACACCTTC.

This clonotype was detected a few times. This chain links TRBV18 with TRBJ1-2; D is possibly TRBD1 (6 bases). Between the trimmed V and J ends, which lost 6 bases and 1 base, there was a span of 12 bases. The germline V gene encodes CDR1 KGHSH and CDR2 LQKENI. The CDR3 runs to 14 residues. CDR3 residues: CASSLAGHNYGYTF. DNA of the CDR3: TGTGCCAGCTCGCTGGCGGGACATAACTATGGCTACACCTTC. Combining the CDR3 with reference TRBV18 and TRBJ1-2 gives the whole variable domain NAGVMQNPRHLVRRRGQEARLRCSPMKGHSHVYWYRQLPEEGLKFMVYLQKENIIDESGMPKERFSAEFPKEGPSILRIQQVVRGDSAAYFCASSLAGHNYGYTFGSGTRLTVV.

Only a few counts were recorded for this clonotype. The chain has TRBV24-1 and TRBJ2-3; maybe TRBD1 (5 bases). Germline V CDR1 and CDR2: KGHDR, SFDVKD. CDR3 length equals 14 residues. Trimming stripped 9 bases from V and 7 bases from J, with 19 bases between. This CDR3 is CATGKDSKGNTQYF. The CDR3 coding sequence is TGTGCCACCGGTAAAGACAGTAAAGGGAATACGCAGTATTTT.

The V gene is TRBV5-1, the J gene TRBJ2-5; D unclear. The DNA end favors TRBJ2-7, so the J call may be wrong. Germline V gene sequence: CDR1 SGHRS, CDR2 YFSETQ. CDR3 size: 12 residues. This CDR3 reads CASSPTTDEQYF. The CDR3 region has the DNA TGCGCCAGCAGCCCTACCACCGACGAGCAGTACTTC.

The V call is TRBV7-2, the J call TRBJ2-3, with TRBD1 matching 8 bases. Germline trimming cut 1 base from V and 4 bases from J; bases unmatched to any gene: 7. The V gene's germline CDR1 is SGHTA and CDR2 FQGNSA. The CDR3 sequence is 16 residues long. Here the CDR3 DNA reads TGTGCCAGCAGCTTAGATGGGACAGGCTCCGCAGATACGCAGTATTTT. Translated, it gives CASSLDGTGSADTQYF.

This clonotype has more than one count but fewer than ten. The V and J genes are TRBV20-1 and TRBJ1-5, with TRBD1 matching 9 bases. From germline, CDR1 is DFQATT and CDR2 SNEGSKA (reference sequence). Trimming removed 2 bases from V and 6 bases from J; junction bases left unmatched: 5. This CDR3 is built from 14 residues. The CDR3 spells CSARIQGATQPQHF. In DNA form, the CDR3 reads TGCAGTGCTAGAATACAGGGGGCGACTCAGCCCCAGCATTTT.

The chain combines TRBV3-1 with TRBJ1-2, with 7 nucleotides matching TRBD1. The CDR3 has 17 amino acids. Germline CDR1 and CDR2: LGHDT and YNNKEL (reference sequence). V lost 1 base, J lost 4 bases, and 12 bases stayed unmatched. The CDR3 coding sequence is TGTGCCAGCAGCCAAGTCGAAAGGACAGGCCGTTCCTATGGCTACACCTTC. Its translation is CASSQVERTGRSYGYTF.

The chain links TRBV25-1 to TRBJ2-2; D is unclear. Deletions cut 7 bases from V and 2 bases from J, with 11 bases between. CDR3 length: 14 residues. Germline V gene data show CDR1 as MGHDK and CDR2 as SYGVNS. Here the CDR3 reads CASMKKGNTGELFF. In DNA, the CDR3 is TGTGCCAGCATGAAAAAGGGTAACACCGGGGAGCTGTTTTTT.

This clonotype has ten or more counts. The J gene is TRBJ2-3, the V gene TRBV7-2; no reliable D call. Between the trimmed V and J ends, which lost 3 bases and 3 bases, there was a span of 7 bases. This CDR3 is built from 13 residues. Germline assignment: CDR1 SGHTA and CDR2 FQGNSA. The CDR3 loop is CASSLSPTDTQYF. The CDR3 DNA reads TGTGCCAGCAGCTTGTCCCCGACAGATACGCAGTATTTT. Combining the CDR3 with reference TRBV7-2 and TRBJ2-3 gives the whole variable domain GAGVSQSPSNKVTEKGKDVELRCDPISGHTALYWYRQSLGQGLEFLIYFQGNSAPDKSGLPSDRFSAERTGGSVSTLTIQRTQQEDSAVYLCASSLSPTDTQYFGPGTRLTVL.

The J gene is TRBJ2-3, the V gene TRBV12-3 or TRBV12-4, with D perhaps given as TRBD1 or TRBD2 (5 bases each). V dropped 8 bases and J dropped 4 bases, with 16 bases sitting between them. This CDR3 contains 14 residues. Written as DNA, the CDR3 is TGTGCCAGCGTCCTAGGGACGAACTCAGATACGCAGTATTTT. Translation gives CASVLGTNSDTQYF.

The table lists this clonotype with many counts. The chain is built from TRBV12-3 or TRBV12-4 and TRBJ2-7, with a tentative D call TRBD2 (7 bases). The CDR3 sequence is 13 residues long. Trimming took 3 bases from V and 7 from J, leaving 13 bases between them. The CDR3 here is CASSFGGAGEQYF. CDR3 sequence (DNA): TGTGCCAGCAGTTTTGGGGGGGCTGGGGAGCAGTACTTC.

This clonotype occurred a few times. The chain carries TRBV19 and TRBJ1-5; possibly TRBD1 for D (5 bases). V was shortened by 10 bases and J by 0 bases, with 10 bases between the two germline ends. The V gene's germline CDR1 is LNHDA and CDR2 SQIVND (reference sequence). The CDR3 has 13 residues. This chain's CDR3 is CATAGSSNQPQHF. CDR3 in DNA: TGTGCCACCGCAGGGTCTAGCAATCAGCCCCAGCATTTT.

This clonotype showed up just a few times. This chain uses TRBV20-1 with TRBJ1-6; perhaps TRBD1 as D (5 bases). V lost 0 bases and J lost 7, with 10 bases in between. The CDR3 consists of 14 residues. From germline, CDR1 is DFQATT and CDR2 SNEGSKA (reference sequence). The CDR3 loop is CSARDARANSPLHF. Here the CDR3 DNA reads TGCAGTGCTAGAGATGCCAGGGCCAATTCACCCCTCCACTTT.

The rearrangement uses TRBV18 and TRBJ2-7; the match to TRBD1 covers 9 bases. V lost 3 bases and J lost 3; bases outside the gene matches: 6. The CDR3 is 15 residues long. Per germline, CDR1 KGHSH and CDR2 LQKENI. This chain's CDR3 is CASSPGTGINYEQYF. The CDR3 nucleotides read TGTGCCAGCTCACCCGGGACAGGGATTAACTACGAGCAGTACTTC.